The TCR beta chain under discussion was sequenced for a study of CD8+ T cells in alopecia areata. Whole-study findings and limits: Clonality was higher in lesional than normal scalp, especially in alopecia totalis/universalis. Compared with mice, patients displayed less clear TCR sharing, possibly for HLA-related reasons. Scalp repertoires also include resident alphabeta T cells from normal skin.

PBMCs, the starting material, were the source of sorted CD4+ and CD8+ T cells. Sequencing used cDNA as its template, made by extracting RNA and reverse transcribing it. Method: immunoSEQ multiplex PCR; TCRdb's copy keeps in-frame clones and lacks some. Here the sample spans over 150,000 clones, around 50% being singletons. V was clipped by 5 bases and J by 2 bases, with 13 bases between them. The CDR3 extends over 14 amino acids. CDR1 is SEHNR and CDR2 is FQNEAQ in the germline V gene (reference sequence). With regard to this clone: The antigen remains unidentified.

The rearrangement links TRBV7-9 to TRBJ2-7; D is undetermined. The source of this sequence is a human donor in good health. Sequencing input: CD8+ T cells sorted from blood. The CDR3 region is CASSPPRAAYEQYF. Here the CDR3 DNA reads TGTGCCAGCAGCCCCCCTAGGGCTGCCTACGAGCAGTACTTC.